This T cell receptor (beta chain) was sequenced during a study of T cell responses to AZD1222 COVID-19 vaccine (dated by TCRdb to the early 2020s). About the full investigation: AZD1222 recipients whose second dose came at about 4 weeks and those whose second dose came at about 12 weeks were combined into one group, since spike-specific TCR depth and breadth did not differ between the two schedules. A total of around 240 trial participants underwent TCR sequencing, of whom around 200 received two doses of AZD1222 and around 26 received two doses of the MenACWY control vaccine. Enrollment into the trials was organized by age into subgroups of 18-55, 56-69 and 70-plus years, and those subgroups contained roughly 150, 30 and 60 TCR-sequenced participants, respectively.

The investigation overall reported the following: Vaccine-associated CD4 TCRs spanned the whole spike protein, with dominant responses in regions 160-218 and 743-854. Most participants were white British and females outnumbered males, and the authors suggested that clonal diversity may have been underestimated. The 56-69-year group was small, and its depth increase did not reach significance, likely because of low power. Because no day 14 peak-response samples were available, the repertoires could be characterized only after the peak T cell response. Nearly half of unique spike-specific TCRs reportedly recognized epitopes outside regions mutated in the B.1.351 and B.1.1.7 variants. After two AZD1222 doses, both the breadth and the depth of spike-specific TCRs were significantly higher than at day 0 and than in MenACWY recipients. Only a handful of AZD1222 recipients were SARS-CoV-2 seropositive at baseline, limiting conclusions about previously exposed vaccinees.

Details on this clone: Its antigen is not yet known. The sample holds no much larger clone one base away, and base qualities are not on file.

The time point label of this sample denotes: baseline before first vaccination. Vaccinee samples were obtained from the UK trials COV001 and COV002, which included a single-blind randomized controlled phase 2/3 trial of AZD1222 (ChAdOx1 nCoV-19) in healthy adults. For TCRbeta chain sequencing, PBMC samples from trial participants were taken at day 0 and at day 28 after the second dose. The CDR3 regions of human TCRbeta chains were analyzed by immunosequencing. The original pipeline was this. Repertoire TCRs were checked for matches against a reference library of SARS-CoV-2-specific TCRs that had been generated using the MIRA antigen-specificity platform. Breadth meant the fraction of unique TCRs that were SARS-CoV-2-associated, whereas depth meant the fraction of total T cells that were SARS-CoV-2-associated. Using the MIRA data, every spike-specific TCR was mapped to the spike region that the TCR reacted to and assigned to either a CD4 or a CD8 class. Log10-transformed breadth and depth values were compared by one-way ANOVA with Sidak's multiple comparisons tests. TCRdb retrieved this table from immuneACCESS and kept in-frame rearrangements only. Not all clones are present; in checked studies, unresolved V genes account for under half, and no reason is known for the remainder. The V and J calls and clone size were taken over from that table, and D and trimming were inferred from the DNA. This sample gives 110,000 to 150,000 clones in total; around nine tenths of them show up just once. Roughly 3% of the sample belongs to the ten largest clones.

Including the terminal cysteine and phenylalanine, the CDR3 comprises 12 residues. CDR3 DNA only is kept here, 36 bases in frame from base 1. From a lookup of the germline V gene (reference sequence), CDR1 and CDR2 are GTSNPN and SVGIG. The V and J ends are trimmed by 5 bases and 2 bases, leaving 9 bases between them. The sequences come from peripheral blood, collected on day 0 of AZD1222 vaccination. The TCR originated in an adult in good health. The chain is made from TRBV30 and TRBJ1-2; there is no confident call for the D gene. The DNA sequence is as follows: TGTGCCTGGTCCTCGGTGAACTATGGCTACACCTTC. Its translation is CAWSSVNYGYTF.